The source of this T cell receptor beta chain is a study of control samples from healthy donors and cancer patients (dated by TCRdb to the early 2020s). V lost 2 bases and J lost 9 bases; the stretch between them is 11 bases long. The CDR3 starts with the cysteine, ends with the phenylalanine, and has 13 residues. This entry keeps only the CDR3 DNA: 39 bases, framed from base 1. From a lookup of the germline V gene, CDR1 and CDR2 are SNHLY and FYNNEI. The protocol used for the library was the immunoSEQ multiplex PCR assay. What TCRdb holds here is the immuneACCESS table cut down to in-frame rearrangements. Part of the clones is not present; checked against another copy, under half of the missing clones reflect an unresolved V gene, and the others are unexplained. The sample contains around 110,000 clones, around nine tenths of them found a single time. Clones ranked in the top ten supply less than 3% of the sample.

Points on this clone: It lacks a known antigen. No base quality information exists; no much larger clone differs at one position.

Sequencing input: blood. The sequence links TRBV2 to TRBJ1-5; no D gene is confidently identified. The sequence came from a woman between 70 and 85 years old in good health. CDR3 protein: CASSEYLGWPQHF. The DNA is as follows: TGTGCCAGCAGTGAATACCTAGGGTGGCCCCAGCATTTT.